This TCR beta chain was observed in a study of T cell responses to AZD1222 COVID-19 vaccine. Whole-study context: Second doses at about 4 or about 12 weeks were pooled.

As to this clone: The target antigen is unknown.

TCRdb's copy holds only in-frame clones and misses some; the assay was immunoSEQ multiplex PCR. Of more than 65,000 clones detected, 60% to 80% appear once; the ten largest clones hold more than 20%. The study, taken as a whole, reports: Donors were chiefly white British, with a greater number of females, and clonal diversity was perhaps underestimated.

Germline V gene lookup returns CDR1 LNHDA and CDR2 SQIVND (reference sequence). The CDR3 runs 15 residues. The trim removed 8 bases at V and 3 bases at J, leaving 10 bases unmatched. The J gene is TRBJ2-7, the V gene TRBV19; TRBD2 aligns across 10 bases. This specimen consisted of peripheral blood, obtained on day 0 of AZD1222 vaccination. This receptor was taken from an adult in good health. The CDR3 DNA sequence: TGTGCCAGTGGAAGACTAGCGGGCCTTTTCTACGAGCAGTACTTC. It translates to CASGRLAGLFYEQYF.